The text below deals with one TCR beta chain. Its antigen is still unknown. An end of the junction does not agree with germline; a read error may underlie this. This sample is drawn from a study of blood T cells in healthy people across ages. Overall study findings and caveats: Observed TCR beta diversity per million T cells went down as age went up. This fall followed a roughly linear course with age.

This CDR3 has 17 residues. Germline V gene data show CDR1 as MGHRA and CDR2 as YSYEKL. PCR was performed a second time for roughly 7 to 11 cycles using a sample-barcoded 5' primer and a J-beta primer mix. One entry per CDR3 protein, called by TCRdb with MiXCR from the 5' RACE reads. The sample carries about 1.4 million distinct CDR3 sequences, approximately 59% recorded once. The chain combines TRBV4-1 with TRBJ2-1; D remains ambiguous. The specimen sequenced was blood. The sequence was collected from a man aged 18-30 years in good health. The CDR3 DNA sequence: TGCGCCAGCAGCCAAGAGGCTTCCTCAGCAGGCTACAATGAGCAGTTTTTC. Its protein is CASSQEASSAGYNEQFF.